Included here is one TCR beta chain sequence, with context. The CDR3 contains 13 residues. The ends lost 10 bases at V and 5 bases at J; junction bases unmatched: 8. Germline-derived CDR1 and CDR2 are MDHEN and SYDVKM. The entry originates in a study of blood T cell repertoires in COVID-19. As for the study in general: Samples representing acute and convalescent COVID-19 were sourced from the United States, Italy and Spain. T cells, B-cell-depleted T cells, or PBMCs provided the cDNA or gDNA that served as material.

Seattle patients were enrolled during active infection and followed longitudinally. In the source study's methods: Quantification of nucleated cells was approximated via reference gene primer amplification. Here immunoSEQ multiplex PCR was the method, and the copy in TCRdb shows in-frame clones only, minus some. That table furnishes V, J and clone size, whereas the DNA furnished D and trimming. Of 15,000 to 20,000 clones in the sample, roughly 91% are singletons; the top ten hold 31%. Sequencing used peripheral blood. This chain connects TRBV28 to TRBJ2-3, with TRBD2 matching 8 bases. The TCR was taken from a woman of 80 years or more with COVID-19, enrolled during active disease. The CDR3 DNA reads as TGTGCCATACGGGAGGGCCAGGAAGATACGCAGTATTTT. It yields the protein CAIREGQEDTQYF.